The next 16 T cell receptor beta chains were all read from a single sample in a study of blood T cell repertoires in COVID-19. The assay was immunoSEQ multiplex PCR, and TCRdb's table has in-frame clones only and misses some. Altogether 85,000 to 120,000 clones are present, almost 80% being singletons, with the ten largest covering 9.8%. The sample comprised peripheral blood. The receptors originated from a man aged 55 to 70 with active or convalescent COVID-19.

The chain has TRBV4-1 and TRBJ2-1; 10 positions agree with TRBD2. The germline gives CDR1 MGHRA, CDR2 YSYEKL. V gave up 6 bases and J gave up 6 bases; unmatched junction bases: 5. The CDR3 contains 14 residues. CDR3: CASRLAGSGNEQFF. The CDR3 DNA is TGCGCCAGCAGACTAGCGGGAAGCGGCAATGAGCAGTTCTTC.

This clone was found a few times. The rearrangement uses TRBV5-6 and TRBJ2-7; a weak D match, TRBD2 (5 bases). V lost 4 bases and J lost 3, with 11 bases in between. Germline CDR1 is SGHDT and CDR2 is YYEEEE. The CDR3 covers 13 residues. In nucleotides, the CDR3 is TGTGCCAGCAGCCGGACTGCCGGCTACGAGCAGTACGTC. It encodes CASSRTAGYEQYV.

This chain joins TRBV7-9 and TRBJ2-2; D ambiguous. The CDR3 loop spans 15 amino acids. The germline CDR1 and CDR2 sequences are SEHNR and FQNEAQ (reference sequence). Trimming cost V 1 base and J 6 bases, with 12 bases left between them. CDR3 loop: CASSLGFSNSGELFF. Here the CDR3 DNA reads TGTGCCAGCAGCTTAGGCTTTTCTAATTCCGGGGAGCTGTTTTTT.

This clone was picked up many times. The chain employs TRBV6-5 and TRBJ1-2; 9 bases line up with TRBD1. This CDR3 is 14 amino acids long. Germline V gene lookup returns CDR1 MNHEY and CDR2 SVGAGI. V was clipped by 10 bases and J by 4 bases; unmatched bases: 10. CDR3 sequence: CATARDRVSYGYTF. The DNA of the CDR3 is TGTGCCACTGCCCGGGACAGGGTATCCTATGGCTACACCTTC.

The CDR3 DNA follows: TGCAGTGCTAGTGGGACATCGAACACCGGGGAGCTGTTTTTT. Amino acids: CSASGTSNTGELFF. The chain joins TRBV20-1 to TRBJ2-2, with D maybe TRBD1 (6 bases). CDR3 size: 14 residues. Germline V CDR1 and CDR2: DFQATT, SNEGSKA (reference sequence). V gave up 3 bases and J gave up 0 bases, with 8 bases separating them.

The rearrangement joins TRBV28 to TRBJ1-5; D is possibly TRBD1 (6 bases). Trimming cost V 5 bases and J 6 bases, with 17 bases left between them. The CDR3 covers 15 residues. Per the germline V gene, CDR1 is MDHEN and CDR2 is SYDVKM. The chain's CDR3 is CASSQIGGLSQPQHF. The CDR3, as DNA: TGTGCCAGCAGTCAAATCGGGGGGCTATCTCAGCCCCAGCATTTT.

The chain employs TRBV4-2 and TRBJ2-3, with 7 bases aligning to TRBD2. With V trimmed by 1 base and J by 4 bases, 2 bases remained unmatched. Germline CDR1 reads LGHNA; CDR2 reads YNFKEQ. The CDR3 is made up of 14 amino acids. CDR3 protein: CASSQAGLADTQYF. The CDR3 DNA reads TGTGCCAGCAGCCAAGCCGGACTAGCAGATACGCAGTATTTT.

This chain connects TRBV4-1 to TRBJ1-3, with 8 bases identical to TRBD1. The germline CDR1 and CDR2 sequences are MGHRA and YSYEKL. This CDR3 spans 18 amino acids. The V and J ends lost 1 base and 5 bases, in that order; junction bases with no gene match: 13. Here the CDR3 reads CASSQALGGQAGRNTIYF. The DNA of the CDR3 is TGCGCCAGCAGCCAAGCCCTGGGGGGACAGGCAGGAAGAAACACCATATATTTT.

CDR3 residues: CASSPRGTGSGEQFF. The DNA for the CDR3 is TGCGCCAGCAGCCCTCGGGGGACAGGGTCGGGTGAGCAGTTCTTC. The chain joins TRBV10-2 to TRBJ2-1, with 9 bases matching TRBD1. This CDR3 contains 15 residues. V dropped 6 bases and J dropped 9; count of bases not matched to a gene: 12. Germline values: CDR1 WSHSY, CDR2 SAAADI.

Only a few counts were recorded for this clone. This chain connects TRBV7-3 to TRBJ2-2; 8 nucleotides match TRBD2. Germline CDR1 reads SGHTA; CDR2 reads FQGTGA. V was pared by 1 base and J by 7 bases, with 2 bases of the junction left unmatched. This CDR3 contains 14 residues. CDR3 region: CASSLSLAGGELFF. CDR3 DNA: TGTGCCAGCAGCTTAAGCCTAGCGGGCGGGGAGCTGTTTTTT.

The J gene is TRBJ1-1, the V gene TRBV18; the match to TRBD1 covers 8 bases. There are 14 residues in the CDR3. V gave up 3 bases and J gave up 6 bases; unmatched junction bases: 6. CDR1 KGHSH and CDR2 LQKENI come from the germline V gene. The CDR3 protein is CASSPLTGDPEAFF. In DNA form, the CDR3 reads TGTGCCAGCTCACCCTTGACAGGGGACCCTGAAGCTTTCTTT.

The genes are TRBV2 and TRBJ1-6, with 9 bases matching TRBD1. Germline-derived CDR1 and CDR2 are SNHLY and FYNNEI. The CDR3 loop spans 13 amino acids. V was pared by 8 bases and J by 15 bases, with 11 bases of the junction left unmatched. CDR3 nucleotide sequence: TGTGCCAGCCGAAGATCGACAGGGGGTCACCTCCACTTT. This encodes CASRRSTGGHLHF.

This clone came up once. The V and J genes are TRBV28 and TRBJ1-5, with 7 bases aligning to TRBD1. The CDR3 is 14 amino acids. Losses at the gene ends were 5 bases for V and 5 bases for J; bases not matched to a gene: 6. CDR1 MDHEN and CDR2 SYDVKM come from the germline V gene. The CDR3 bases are TGTGCCAGCAGTCCTGACAGGGTGGATCAGCCCCAGCATTTT. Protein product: CASSPDRVDQPQHF.

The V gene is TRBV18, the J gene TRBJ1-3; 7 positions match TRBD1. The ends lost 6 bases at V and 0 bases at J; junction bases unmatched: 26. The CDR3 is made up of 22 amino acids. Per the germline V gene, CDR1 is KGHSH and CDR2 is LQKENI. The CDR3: CASSSRGNPGQRATDSGNTIYF. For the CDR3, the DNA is TGTGCCAGCTCGTCACGGGGGAACCCGGGACAGAGGGCGACTGACTCTGGAAACACCATATATTTT.

The CDR3 DNA sequence: TGTGCCAGCAGTAGGCAGGTGACTAATGAAAAACTGTTTTTT. Its translation is CASSRQVTNEKLFF. The J gene is TRBJ1-4, the V gene TRBV7-9; D gene ambiguous. The CDR3 totals 14 residues. CDR1 and CDR2 from the germline V gene are SEHNR and FQNEAQ (reference sequence). Deletions cut 6 bases from V and 2 bases from J, with 10 bases between.

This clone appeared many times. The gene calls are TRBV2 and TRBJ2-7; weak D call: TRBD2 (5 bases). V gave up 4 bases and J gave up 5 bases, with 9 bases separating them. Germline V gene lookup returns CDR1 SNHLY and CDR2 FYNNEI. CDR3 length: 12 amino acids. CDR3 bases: TGTGCCAGCAGTGTCATGCGGGACGAGCAGTACTTC. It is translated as CASSVMRDEQYF.